These T cell receptor beta chains were read from a single sample in a study of CD8+ T cells in alopecia areata. Sequencing was performed with immunoSEQ multiplex PCR; in TCRdb, only in-frame clones are kept and a portion is missing. The table lists 98,000 or so clones, about 58% of them singletons, with 15% in the top ten. This material consisted of CD8+ T cells sorted from blood, taken at week 4, from a patient treated with tofacitinib. Every receptor here comes from a human donor with alopecia areata. Both conserved end residues are part of each CDR3. Each record gives: J gene, V gene, clone size, D gene, CDR3 protein, CDR3 DNA. A D gene is named only where the DNA matches it firmly. Rows may omit the clone size; those that give it use once, few, many or a size class.

J gene: TRBJ1-1; V gene: TRBV5-1; clone size: few; D gene: NA; CDR3 protein: CASSSMGARTEAFF; CDR3 DNA: TGCGCCAGCAGCTCGATGGGGGCGCGAACTGAAGCTTTCTTT
J gene: TRBJ2-2; V gene: TRBV29-1; clone size: NA; D gene: NA; CDR3 protein: CSVVGNPLVNTGELFF; CDR3 DNA: TGCAGCGTTGTGGGCAACCCCTTGGTGAACACCGGGGAGCTGTTTTTT
J gene: TRBJ2-3; V gene: TRBV7-2; clone size: few; D gene: NA; CDR3 protein: CASSLIDRWDRQDTQYF; CDR3 DNA: TGTGCCAGCAGCCTAATTGATCGTTGGGACCGCCAAGATACGCAGTATTTT
J gene: TRBJ1-1; V gene: TRBV5-4; clone size: NA; D gene: TRBD1; CDR3 protein: CASSYGQGDTEAFF; CDR3 DNA: TGTGCCAGCAGCTACGGACAGGGAGACACTGAAGCTTTCTTT
J gene: TRBJ2-1; V gene: TRBV9; clone size: NA; D gene: TRBD1; CDR3 protein: CASSKRGGQGEQFF; CDR3 DNA: TGTGCCAGCAGCAAAAGAGGGGGACAGGGTGAGCAGTTCTTC
J gene: TRBJ1-5; V gene: TRBV5-4; clone size: NA; D gene: TRBD1; CDR3 protein: CASSLGGTDNQPQHF; CDR3 DNA: TGTGCCAGCAGCTTGGGGGGGACAGATAATCAGCCCCAGCATTTT
J gene: TRBJ2-5; V gene: TRBV28; clone size: NA; D gene: TRBD2; CDR3 protein: CASSPPGLADVSSDF; CDR3 DNA: TGTGCCAGCAGCCCACCGGGACTAGCGGACGTGAGTTCTGACTTC
J gene: TRBJ2-2; V gene: TRBV29-1; clone size: NA; D gene: TRBD1; CDR3 protein: CSHGTANTGELFF; CDR3 DNA: TGCAGCCACGGGACAGCGAACACCGGGGAGCTGTTTTTT
J gene: TRBJ2-3; V gene: TRBV29-1; clone size: few; D gene: TRBD1; CDR3 protein: CSVRQGKTDTQYF; CDR3 DNA: TGCAGCGTCCGACAGGGTAAGACAGATACGCAGTATTTT
J gene: TRBJ1-2; V gene: TRBV15; clone size: NA; D gene: NA; CDR3 protein: CATSTSRESYGYTF; CDR3 DNA: TGTGCCACCAGCACTTCCAGGGAGAGCTATGGCTACACCTTC
J gene: TRBJ2-7; V gene: TRBV29-1; clone size: NA; D gene: TRBD1; CDR3 protein: CSVETGTGPEQYF; CDR3 DNA: TGCAGCGTTGAAACCGGGACAGGCCCCGAGCAGTACTTC
J gene: TRBJ2-1; V gene: TRBV30; clone size: NA; D gene: TRBD2; CDR3 protein: CAWSVRYGEGKNEQFF; CDR3 DNA: TGTGCCTGGAGTGTAAGGTACGGGGAGGGTAAAAATGAGCAGTTCTTC
J gene: TRBJ2-1; V gene: TRBV27; clone size: NA; D gene: NA; CDR3 protein: CASSLSFPQGEQFF; CDR3 DNA: TGTGCCAGCAGTTTATCGTTCCCGCAGGGTGAGCAGTTCTTC
J gene: TRBJ1-1; V gene: TRBV19; clone size: NA; D gene: NA; CDR3 protein: CASSMGRYTEAFF; CDR3 DNA: TGTGCCAGTAGTATGGGGAGATACACTGAAGCTTTCTTT
J gene: TRBJ2-7; V gene: TRBV5-1; clone size: NA; D gene: NA; CDR3 protein: CASRGAYEQYF; CDR3 DNA: TGCGCCAGCAGGGGCGCCTACGAGCAGTACTTC
J gene: TRBJ2-3; V gene: TRBV7-9; clone size: NA; D gene: NA; CDR3 protein: CASSFSYTDTQYF; CDR3 DNA: TGTGCCAGCAGCTTCAGCTACACAGATACGCAGTATTTT
J gene: TRBJ2-3; V gene: TRBV4-1; clone size: NA; D gene: NA; CDR3 protein: CASSQWTQSTDTQYF; CDR3 DNA: TGCGCCAGCAGCCAATGGACCCAGAGCACAGATACGCAGTATTTT
J gene: TRBJ2-5; V gene: TRBV7-9; clone size: NA; D gene: TRBD1; CDR3 protein: CASSLERGRVQETQYF; CDR3 DNA: TGTGCCAGCAGCTTAGAGAGGGGGCGCGTTCAAGAGACCCAGTACTTC
J gene: TRBJ2-1; V gene: TRBV13; clone size: once; D gene: NA; CDR3 protein: CASSLAASNEQFF; CDR3 DNA: TGTGCCAGCAGCTTAGCGGCTAGCAATGAGCAGTTCTTC
J gene: TRBJ1-2; V gene: TRBV6-5; clone size: once; D gene: NA; CDR3 protein: CASSYGPQGYGYTF; CDR3 DNA: TGTGCCAGCAGTTACGGTCCACAGGGCTATGGCTACACCTTC
J gene: TRBJ1-2; V gene: TRBV30; clone size: NA; D gene: TRBD1; CDR3 protein: CAWSRGGAGGYTF; CDR3 DNA: TGTGCCTGGAGCAGGGGGGGCGCTGGTGGCTACACCTTC
J gene: TRBJ2-5; V gene: TRBV30; clone size: NA; D gene: NA; CDR3 protein: CAWSVNRYQETQYF; CDR3 DNA: TGTGCCTGGAGTGTTAACAGATATCAAGAGACCCAGTACTTC
J gene: TRBJ2-7; V gene: TRBV7-9; clone size: NA; D gene: NA; CDR3 protein: CASSSTRGIYEQYF; CDR3 DNA: TGTGCCAGCAGCTCCACCAGGGGAATCTACGAGCAGTACTTC
J gene: TRBJ2-2; V gene: TRBV27; clone size: NA; D gene: TRBD2; CDR3 protein: CASSMGLAGVMPGELFF; CDR3 DNA: TGTGCCAGCAGTATGGGACTAGCGGGAGTAATGCCCGGGGAGCTGTTTTTT
J gene: TRBJ2-1; V gene: TRBV5-1; clone size: few; D gene: NA; CDR3 protein: CASSLYSWDEQFF; CDR3 DNA: TGCGCCAGCAGCTTATACAGCTGGGATGAGCAGTTCTTC
J gene: TRBJ2-7; V gene: TRBV20-1; clone size: NA; D gene: NA; CDR3 protein: CSARDGYEQYF; CDR3 DNA: TGCAGTGCTCGGGACGGCTACGAGCAGTACTTC
J gene: TRBJ1-1; V gene: TRBV4-1; clone size: few; D gene: TRBD1; CDR3 protein: CASSSPGQGNTEAFF; CDR3 DNA: TGCGCCAGCAGCTCTCCGGGACAGGGCAACACTGAAGCTTTCTTT
J gene: TRBJ2-1; V gene: TRBV7-3; clone size: NA; D gene: TRBD2; CDR3 protein: CASSFGGREKSNEQFF; CDR3 DNA: TGTGCCAGCAGCTTCGGAGGGCGGGAGAAGTCCAATGAGCAGTTCTTC
J gene: TRBJ2-7; V gene: TRBV7-6; clone size: NA; D gene: NA; CDR3 protein: CASSSTGFYSEQYF; CDR3 DNA: TGTGCCAGCAGCTCGACAGGCTTTTATAGCGAGCAGTACTTC
J gene: TRBJ2-3; V gene: TRBV7-8; clone size: NA; D gene: TRBD1; CDR3 protein: CASSPPGQNRDTDTQYF; CDR3 DNA: TGTGCCAGCAGCCCGCCGGGACAGAATCGTGACACAGATACGCAGTATTTT
J gene: TRBJ2-1; V gene: TRBV5-4; clone size: few; D gene: TRBD2; CDR3 protein: CASSTIAAGEYNEQFF; CDR3 DNA: TGTGCCAGCAGCACGATTGCAGCGGGGGAATACAATGAGCAGTTCTTC
J gene: TRBJ2-5; V gene: TRBV5-1; clone size: NA; D gene: NA; CDR3 protein: CASSFLGAGRQETQYF; CDR3 DNA: TGCGCCAGCAGCTTCTTGGGGGCGGGAAGACAAGAGACCCAGTACTTC
J gene: TRBJ2-1; V gene: TRBV4-1; clone size: few; D gene: NA; CDR3 protein: CASSYTGPNEQFF; CDR3 DNA: TGCGCCAGCAGCTACACAGGCCCTAATGAGCAGTTCTTC
J gene: TRBJ2-3; V gene: TRBV4-3; clone size: NA; D gene: TRBD2; CDR3 protein: CASSQDLGGLETDTQYF; CDR3 DNA: TGCGCCAGCAGCCAAGATTTGGGAGGGCTTGAAACAGATACGCAGTATTTT
J gene: TRBJ2-5; V gene: TRBV9; clone size: NA; D gene: NA; CDR3 protein: CASSPSRIYQETQYF; CDR3 DNA: TGTGCCAGCAGCCCGAGTAGAATCTACCAAGAGACCCAGTACTTC
J gene: TRBJ2-7; V gene: TRBV5-1; clone size: NA; D gene: TRBD1; CDR3 protein: CASSLSGQGAYEQYF; CDR3 DNA: TGCGCCAGCAGCTTGTCGGGACAGGGGGCTTACGAGCAGTACTTC
J gene: TRBJ1-6; V gene: TRBV4-1; clone size: NA; D gene: NA; CDR3 protein: CASSQVTDGDLTLHF; CDR3 DNA: TGCGCCAGCAGCCAAGTAACAGACGGGGACCTAACCCTCCACTTT
J gene: TRBJ1-2; V gene: TRBV7-2; clone size: NA; D gene: NA; CDR3 protein: CASSLTVTGRGYTF; CDR3 DNA: TGTGCCAGCAGCCTTACCGTGACAGGACGAGGCTACACCTTC
J gene: TRBJ2-1; V gene: TRBV27; clone size: NA; D gene: NA; CDR3 protein: CASSTRVTSYNEQFF; CDR3 DNA: TGTGCCAGCAGCACCAGGGTCACCTCCTACAATGAGCAGTTCTTC
J gene: TRBJ2-5; V gene: TRBV27; clone size: NA; D gene: TRBD2; CDR3 protein: CASTPGRGALETQYF; CDR3 DNA: TGTGCCAGCACCCCTGGGCGGGGGGCCCTAGAGACCCAGTACTTC
J gene: TRBJ2-1; V gene: TRBV4-1; clone size: NA; D gene: NA; CDR3 protein: CASSLQGGGLYNEQFF; CDR3 DNA: TGCGCCAGCAGCCTCCAAGGGGGGGGGCTCTACAATGAGCAGTTCTTC
J gene: TRBJ2-2; V gene: TRBV11-2; clone size: NA; D gene: NA; CDR3 protein: CASSFLPGPPNTGELFF; CDR3 DNA: TGTGCCAGCAGCTTCCTTCCCGGACCGCCGAACACCGGGGAGCTGTTTTTT
J gene: TRBJ1-1; V gene: TRBV5-1; clone size: NA; D gene: TRBD1; CDR3 protein: CASSQTGNPEAFF; CDR3 DNA: TGCGCCAGCAGTCAGACAGGGAACCCTGAAGCTTTCTTT
J gene: TRBJ1-1; V gene: TRBV4-2; clone size: NA; D gene: TRBD1; CDR3 protein: CASSLRSTGEGTEAFF; CDR3 DNA: TGTGCCAGCAGCCTACGTAGTACAGGGGAAGGCACTGAAGCTTTCTTT
J gene: TRBJ2-3; V gene: TRBV2; clone size: NA; D gene: NA; CDR3 protein: CASPRETDTQYF; CDR3 DNA: TGTGCCAGTCCCAGGGAAACAGATACGCAGTATTTT
J gene: TRBJ2-1; V gene: TRBV6-4; clone size: NA; D gene: TRBD2; CDR3 protein: CASSEKGTSGSHEQFF; CDR3 DNA: TGTGCCAGCAGTGAAAAGGGGACTAGCGGGAGTCATGAGCAGTTCTTC
J gene: TRBJ2-7; V gene: TRBV30; clone size: few; D gene: TRBD2; CDR3 protein: CAWSVGLAGEYEQYF; CDR3 DNA: TGTGCCTGGAGTGTCGGACTAGCGGGAGAATACGAGCAGTACTTC
J gene: TRBJ2-1; V gene: TRBV23-1; clone size: NA; D gene: NA; CDR3 protein: CASSQTYNNEQFF; CDR3 DNA: TGCGCCAGCAGCCAGACTTACAACAATGAGCAGTTCTTC
J gene: TRBJ1-2; V gene: TRBV6-5; clone size: NA; D gene: NA; CDR3 protein: CASSYSEGAGYTF; CDR3 DNA: TGTGCCAGCAGTTACTCGGAAGGGGCTGGCTACACCTTC
J gene: TRBJ2-1; V gene: TRBV5-1; clone size: NA; D gene: TRBD2; CDR3 protein: CASSLGTSLEQFF; CDR3 DNA: TGCGCCAGCAGCCTAGGGACTAGCCTTGAGCAGTTCTTC
J gene: TRBJ1-2; V gene: TRBV7-9; clone size: NA; D gene: NA; CDR3 protein: CASSLGDGYGYTF; CDR3 DNA: TGTGCCAGCAGCTTAGGGGATGGCTATGGCTACACCTTC
J gene: TRBJ2-5; V gene: TRBV28; clone size: NA; D gene: NA; CDR3 protein: CASRPRQAGETQYF; CDR3 DNA: TGTGCCAGCAGACCCCGACAGGCTGGAGAGACCCAGTACTTC
J gene: TRBJ1-2; V gene: TRBV29-1; clone size: few; D gene: NA; CDR3 protein: CSGEQGLDGYTF; CDR3 DNA: TGCAGCGGGGAACAGGGATTGGACGGCTACACCTTC
J gene: TRBJ2-1; V gene: TRBV2; clone size: NA; D gene: NA; CDR3 protein: CASSETAGSYNEQFF; CDR3 DNA: TGTGCCAGCAGTGAAACAGCGGGCTCCTACAATGAGCAGTTCTTC
J gene: TRBJ2-6; V gene: TRBV6-1; clone size: NA; D gene: NA; CDR3 protein: CASSDLGVGANVLTF; CDR3 DNA: TGTGCCAGCAGTGATCTCGGTGTTGGGGCCAACGTCCTGACTTTC